These T cell receptor beta chains were read from a single sample in a study of technical replicates of blood from a few donors. This table comes from immunoSEQ multiplex PCR, and its TCRdb copy is limited to in-frame clones, with some not included. There are about 97,000 clones in the sample; less than 95% occur only once, and about 0.35% lies in the top ten. The specimen was T cells isolated from PBMCs. These receptors all come from a human donor in good health. CDR3s include the opening cysteine and the closing phenylalanine or tryptophan. A D gene is named only where the DNA matches it firmly.

J,V,D,DNA,CDR3
TRBJ2-1,TRBV5-6,-,TGTGCCAGCAGCTTGGACTACCGCTCCTACAATGAGCAGTTCTTC,CASSLDYRSYNEQFF
TRBJ2-7,TRBV7-2,-,TGTGCCAGCAGCGTACAGGGTGGGGATTACGAGCAGTACTTC,CASSVQGGDYEQYF
TRBJ1-4,TRBV2,TRBD1,TGTGCCACTTTGGGGTTTTCAGGGGGCGCTAAATTT,CATLGFSGGAKF
TRBJ2-2,TRBV5-5,TRBD2,TGTGCCAGCAGCCGACTAGCGTCTCCCGGGGAGCTGTTTTTT,CASSRLASPGELFF
TRBJ1-5,TRBV18,TRBD1,TGTGCCAGCTCACAATCCGGACAGGGGAACAATCAGCCCCAGCATTTT,CASSQSGQGNNQPQHF
TRBJ1-1,TRBV11-3,-,TGTGCCAGCAGCTTACTACCGGGGGGAAACACTGAAGCTTTCTTT,CASSLLPGGNTEAFF
TRBJ1-5,TRBV19,TRBD1,TGTGCCAGTAGTACAACACAGGGGGCCAGCAATCAGCCCCAGCATTTT,CASSTTQGASNQPQHF
TRBJ2-5,TRBV27,TRBD2,TGTGCCAGCAGTTTAACAAGGACTAGCGGTGGGATAGAGACCCAGTACTTC,CASSLTRTSGGIETQYF
TRBJ1-4,TRBV27,-,TGTGCCAGCAGTTTATTCTTTCCTGAAAAACTGTTTTTT,CASSLFFPEKLFF
TRBJ1-2,TRBV7-2,-,TGTGCCAGCAGCTTAGAGGGGGTGTATGGCTACACCTTC,CASSLEGVYGYTF
TRBJ2-7,TRBV7-9,-,TGTGCCAGCAGCTTAGTCGCAGGGGATAGGGAGCAGTACTTC,CASSLVAGDREQYF
TRBJ1-3,TRBV5-1,-,TGCGCCAGCAGCTTGTCCCCAGGGGCCTTCTCTGGAAACACCATATATTTT,CASSLSPGAFSGNTIYF
TRBJ2-2,TRBV5-1,-,TGCGCCAGCAGCTTTGGGCTGCGGGCGAACACCGGGGAGCTGTTTTTT,CASSFGLRANTGELFF
TRBJ2-7,TRBV6-1,TRBD2,TGTGCCAGCAGCGGGGGGGAGAGCTACGAGCAGTACTTC,CASSGGESYEQYF